Listed below are T cell receptor beta chains from one sample, sequenced in a study of regulatory T cells in long-lasting Graves disease. TCRdb reanalysed the multiplex PCR reads using MiXCR and keeps one entry per CDR3 protein. This sample yields about 620,000 distinct CDR3 sequences, of which about 16% are seen a single time; around 18% belongs to the top ten. These data also formed part of another study, on T cells in Graves' hyperthyroidism and ophthalmopathy.

This specimen consisted of peripheral blood mononuclear cells (PBMCs), obtained at new diagnosis, from a patient treated with antithyroid drugs. These TCRs come from a woman aged 25 to 39 with Graves disease. Each CDR3 is given with its conserved first and last residue. The D gene is left open where the match is weak. Clone size is not always given. Where it is, it says once, few, many or a class for expanded clones.

J gene,CDR3 length,D gene,clone size,V gene,CDR3 protein,CDR3 DNA
TRBJ2-1,15,TRBD2,few,TRBV6-2/TRBV6-3,CASSGTSGIFGEQFF,TGTGCCAGCAGTGGGACTAGCGGGATTTTTGGTGAGCAGTTCTTC
TRBJ2-2,13,TRBD1,few,TRBV30,CAWGGQGTGELFF,TGTGCCTGGGGGGGACAGGGAACCGGGGAGCTGTTTTTT
TRBJ1-2,13,NA,many,TRBV2,CASSDMGSGGYTF,TGTGCCAGCAGTGATATGGGGTCAGGAGGCTACACCTTC
TRBJ2-3,16,TRBD2,many,TRBV27,CASSRWTSGSTDTQYF,TGTGCCAGCAGCCGTTGGACTAGCGGGAGCACAGATACGCAGTATTTT
TRBJ1-1,15,NA,NA,TRBV6-1,CASSNSHSGSTEAFF,TGTGCCAGCAGTAACAGTCACTCGGGGAGCACTGAAGCTTTCTTT
TRBJ2-7,14,TRBD1,NA,TRBV29-1,CSVRTETGMGEQYF,TGCAGCGTACGTACCGAGACAGGGATGGGCGAGCAGTACTTC
TRBJ2-3,13,NA,NA,TRBV30,CAWSKQGTDTQYF,TGTGCCTGGAGTAAGCAGGGGACAGATACGCAGTATTTT
TRBJ1-5,13,NA,few,TRBV10-3,CATSLTDPGPQHF,TGTGCCACCAGTTTGACGGATCCCGGGCCCCAGCATTTT
TRBJ1-2,15,TRBD1,NA,TRBV5-1,CASSFWEGANYGYTF,TGCGCCAGCAGCTTCTGGGAGGGGGCGAACTATGGCTACACCTTC
TRBJ1-6,15,NA,once,TRBV10-3,CAISGATSNNSPLHF,TGTGCCATCAGTGGGGCTACGTCAAATAATTCACCCCTCCACTTT
TRBJ1-6,14,NA,many,TRBV3-1,CASSQGTAVSPLHF,TGTGCCAGCAGCCAAGGGACAGCGGTCTCACCCCTCCACTTT
TRBJ2-7,14,TRBD1,many,TRBV2,CASSNPGQEIEQYF,TGTGCCAGCAGTAATCCGGGACAGGAGATTGAGCAGTACTTC
TRBJ2-1,15,NA,NA,TRBV4-1,CASSQVLGDRGEQFF,TGCGCCAGCAGCCAAGTCTTAGGGGATCGAGGTGAGCAGTTCTTC
TRBJ1-1,13,TRBD1,many,TRBV5-1,CASSDRGPTEAFF,TGCGCCAGCAGTGACAGGGGCCCCACTGAAGCTTTCTTT
TRBJ2-7,12,NA,NA,TRBV7-9,CASSRIGYEQYF,TGTGCCAGCAGCCGGATAGGATACGAGCAGTACTTC
TRBJ1-6,13,NA,NA,TRBV7-9,CASSYRQDSPLHF,TGTGCCAGCAGCTACCGACAGGATTCACCCCTCCACTTT
TRBJ1-1,11,NA,many,TRBV28,CASSLGFEAFF,TGTGCCAGCAGTTTGGGGTTTGAAGCTTTCTTT
TRBJ1-2,13,NA,few,TRBV27,CASSSLQPYGYTF,TGTGCCAGCAGTTCATTACAGCCTTATGGCTACACCTTC
TRBJ2-6,16,NA,NA,TRBV24-1,CATSDFDRSGANVLTF,TGTGCCACCAGTGACTTCGACAGGTCTGGGGCCAACGTCCTGACTTTC